Listed below are T cell receptor beta chains from one sample, sequenced in a study of blood T cell repertoires in COVID-19. Libraries were prepared by immunoSEQ multiplex PCR; TCRdb keeps only in-frame clonotypes and omits some of them. This table has about 220,000 clones, about nine tenths appearing once. The sequenced sample was PBMCs or T cells enriched from blood (not recorded which). The receptors stem from a woman aged 40 to 55 with acute COVID-19. Each CDR3 is given with its conserved first and last residue. The order of the fields is V gene, D gene, clone size, J gene, CDR3 length, CDR3 protein, CDR3 DNA. A D gene is named only where the DNA matches it firmly. Part of the rows lack a size; the others show once, few, many or a class for expanded clones.

>TRBV5-1|NA|NA|TRBJ1-1|15
CASSLAGGSNTEAFF
TGCGCCAGCAGCTTGGCCGGAGGGTCGAACACTGAAGCTTTCTTT
>TRBV19|NA|NA|TRBJ1-1|13
CASKRRGSTEAFF
TGTGCCAGCAAGAGAAGGGGATCCACTGAAGCTTTCTTT
>TRBV6-1|NA|NA|TRBJ1-5|17
CASSEFQGALVNQPQHF
TGTGCCAGCAGTGAATTCCAGGGCGCACTGGTCAATCAGCCCCAGCATTTT
>TRBV7-2|TRBD2|NA|TRBJ2-7|15
CASSFASGGSYEQYF
TGTGCCAGCAGTTTTGCTAGCGGGGGAAGCTACGAGCAGTACTTC
>TRBV18|NA|NA|TRBJ1-1|15
CASSPWGGVVTEAFF
TGTGCCAGCTCACCTTGGGGGGGCGTTGTCACTGAAGCTTTCTTT
>TRBV5-4|TRBD1|once|TRBJ2-5|17
CASSVLQGATAQETQYF
TGTGCCAGCAGCGTACTACAGGGGGCCACAGCCCAAGAGACCCAGTACTTC
>TRBV7-2|TRBD2|NA|TRBJ2-5|16
CASSPGQSSGGETQYF
TGTGCCAGCAGCCCGGGACAGTCTAGCGGGGGGGAGACCCAGTACTTC
>TRBV30|TRBD1|NA|TRBJ1-2|13
CAWNGQEIHGYTF
TGTGCCTGGAACGGACAGGAAATACATGGCTACACCTTC
>TRBV9|TRBD1|NA|TRBJ1-1|17
CASSVDARGGANTEAFF
TGTGCCAGCAGCGTAGACGCGCGAGGGGGCGCGAACACTGAAGCTTTCTTT
>TRBV6-5|TRBD1|NA|TRBJ1-2|15
CASTTQGVGDYGYTF
TGTGCCAGCACTACCCAGGGGGTAGGTGACTATGGCTACACCTTC
>TRBV21-1|NA|NA|TRBJ2-6|19
CASSIRTGNWDSGANVLTF
TGTGCCAGCAGCATAAGGACAGGGAATTGGGACTCTGGGGCCAACGTCCTGACTTTC
>TRBV9|TRBD2|NA|TRBJ2-1|19
CASSVEGQISGGAYNEQFF
TGTGCCAGCAGCGTAGAGGGACAAATTAGCGGGGGGGCCTACAATGAGCAGTTCTTC
>TRBV28|NA|NA|TRBJ1-1|13
CASSSLMNTEAFF
TGTGCCAGCAGCTCCCTAATGAACACTGAAGCTTTCTTT
>TRBV6-1|TRBD1|NA|TRBJ1-1|14
CASREQGIDTEAFF
TGTGCCAGCAGAGAACAGGGGATCGACACTGAAGCTTTCTTT
>TRBV5-1|NA|few|TRBJ2-1|13
CASSLLRGGEQFF
TGCGCCAGCAGCTTGTTAAGGGGGGGTGAGCAGTTCTTC
>TRBV7-8|NA|few|TRBJ2-7|14
CASSLGEDSYEQYF
TGTGCCAGCAGCTTAGGTGAGGACTCCTACGAGCAGTACTTC
>TRBV9|NA|NA|TRBJ1-2|13
CASSPTENYGYTF
TGTGCCAGCAGCCCGACAGAAAACTATGGCTACACCTTC
>TRBV7-2|NA|NA|TRBJ2-3|14
CASSLSWQTGKQYF
TGTGCCAGCAGCTTAAGTTGGCAAACAGGCAAGCAGTATTTT
>TRBV3-1/TRBV3-2|TRBD2|NA|TRBJ2-1|16
CASSRGLAGIYNEQFF
TGTGCCAGCAGCCGGGGACTAGCGGGGATTTACAATGAGCAGTTCTTC
>TRBV7-6|NA|NA|TRBJ1-3|15
CASSLTRGVGNTIYF
TGTGCCAGCAGCTTAACCAGGGGCGTCGGAAACACCATATATTTT
>TRBV9|NA|NA|TRBJ1-3|12
CASSPGGTPIYF
TGTGCCAGCAGCCCCGGCGGGACCCCCATATATTTT
>TRBV12-3/TRBV12-4|NA|NA|TRBJ1-1|11
CASSFLTEAFF
TGTGCCAGCAGTTTTCTTACTGAAGCTTTCTTT
>TRBV11-1|NA|NA|TRBJ1-1|14
CASAPRRRGTEAFF
TGTGCCAGCGCCCCCAGGAGGCGAGGCACTGAAGCTTTCTTT